One and the same sample provided the 3 T cell receptor beta chains below, sequenced in a study of blood T cells in healthy people across ages. The authors ran a second PCR of roughly 6 to 11 cycles using a sample-barcoded 5' primer and a J-beta primer mix. TCRdb re-derived calls from the 5' RACE reads in MiXCR, one entry per CDR3 protein. The sample holds about 1.5 million distinct CDR3 sequences, roughly two fifths seen once. Sequencing was carried out using blood. The receptors stem from a woman in her late teens or twenties in good health.

This chain joins TRBV21-1 and TRBJ2-1; the tabulated D call, TRBD2, remains unverified against the DNA. TRBV21-1 is given as a pseudogene. The CDR3 spans 16 residues. CDR3 region: CASSRGGASGWSEQFF. The CDR3 nucleotides are TGTGCCAGCAGCAGGGGAGGGGCTAGCGGGTGGAGTGAGCAGTTCTTC.

The chain uses TRBV3-1 and TRBJ2-7; D is undetermined. The germline V gene has CDR1 LGHDT and CDR2 YNNKEL (reference sequence). CDR3 length: 13 amino acids. Between the trimmed V and J ends, which lost 8 bases and 7 bases, there was a span of 18 bases. The CDR3 sequence is CASRATSYNEQYF. The CDR3 DNA reads as TGTGCCAGCCGGGCCACCTCCTACAATGAGCAGTACTTC.

This chain connects TRBV16 to TRBJ1-2; the D gene is possibly TRBD1 (5 bases). The V end was cut by 5 bases, the J end by 8 bases, with 12 bases between. There are 12 residues in the CDR3. Germline CDR1 KGHSY, CDR2 FQNENV. DNA for the CDR3: TGTGCCAGCAGCACAGGTGGAGGGGGCTACACCTTC. Translated: CASSTGGGGYTF.